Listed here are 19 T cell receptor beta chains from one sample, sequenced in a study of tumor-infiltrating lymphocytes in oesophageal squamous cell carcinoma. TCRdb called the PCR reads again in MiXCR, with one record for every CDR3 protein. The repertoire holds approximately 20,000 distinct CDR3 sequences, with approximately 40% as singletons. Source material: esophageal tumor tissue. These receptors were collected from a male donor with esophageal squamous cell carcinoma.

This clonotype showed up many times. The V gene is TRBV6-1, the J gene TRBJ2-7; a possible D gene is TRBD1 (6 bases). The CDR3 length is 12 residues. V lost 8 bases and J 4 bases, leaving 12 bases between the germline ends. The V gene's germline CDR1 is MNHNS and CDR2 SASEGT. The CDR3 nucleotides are TGTGCCAGCGGAACAGGGAGATACGAGCAGTACTTC. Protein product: CASGTGRYEQYF.

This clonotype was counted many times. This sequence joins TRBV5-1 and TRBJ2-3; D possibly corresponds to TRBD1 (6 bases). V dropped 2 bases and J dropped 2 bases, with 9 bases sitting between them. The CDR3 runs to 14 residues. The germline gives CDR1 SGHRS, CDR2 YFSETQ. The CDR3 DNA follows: TGCGCCAGCAGCTTCCGACAGGTCACAGATACGCAGTATTTT. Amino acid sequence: CASSFRQVTDTQYF.

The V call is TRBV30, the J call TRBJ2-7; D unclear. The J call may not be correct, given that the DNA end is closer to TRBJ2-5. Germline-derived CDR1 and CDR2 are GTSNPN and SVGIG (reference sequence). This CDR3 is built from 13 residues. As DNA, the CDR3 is TGTGCCTGGAGGTCCTCCTACCAAGAGACCCAGTACTTC. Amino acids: CAWRSSYQETQYF.

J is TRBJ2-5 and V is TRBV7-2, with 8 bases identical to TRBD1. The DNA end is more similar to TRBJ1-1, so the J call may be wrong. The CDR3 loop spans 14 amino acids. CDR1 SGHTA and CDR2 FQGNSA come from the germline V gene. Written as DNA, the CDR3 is TGTGCCAGCAGCCAAGACAGGGGCGTTCGTGAAGCTTTCTTT. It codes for CASSQDRGVREAFF.

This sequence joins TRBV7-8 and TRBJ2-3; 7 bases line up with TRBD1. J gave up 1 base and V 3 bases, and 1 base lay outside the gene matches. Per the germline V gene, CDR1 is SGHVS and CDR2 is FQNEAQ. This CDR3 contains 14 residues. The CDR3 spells CASSFGTGTDTQYF. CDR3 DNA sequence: TGTGCCAGCAGCTTCGGGACAGGCACAGATACGCAGTATTTT.

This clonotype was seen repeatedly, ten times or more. The CDR3 nucleotides are TGTGCCAGCAGTTTTGAGCGGGGGGGCCGAGATACGCAGTATTTT. This sequence encodes CASSFERGGRDTQYF. The chain carries TRBV12-3 or TRBV12-4 and TRBJ2-3, with 10 bases that match TRBD2. V trimming: 3 bases; J trimming: 5 bases; junction bases outside the gene matches: 5. This CDR3 has 15 amino acids.

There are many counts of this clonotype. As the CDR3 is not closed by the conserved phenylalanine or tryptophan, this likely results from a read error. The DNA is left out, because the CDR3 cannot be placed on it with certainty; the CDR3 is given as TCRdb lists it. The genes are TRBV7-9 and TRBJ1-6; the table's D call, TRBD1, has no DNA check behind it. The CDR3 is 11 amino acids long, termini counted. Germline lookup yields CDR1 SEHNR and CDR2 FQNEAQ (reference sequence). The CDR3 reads CASAGARTEKP.

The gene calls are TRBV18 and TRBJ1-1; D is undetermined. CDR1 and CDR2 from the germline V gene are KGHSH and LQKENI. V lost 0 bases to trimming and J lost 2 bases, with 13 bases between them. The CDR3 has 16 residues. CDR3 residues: CASSPPQAGSNTEAFF. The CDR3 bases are TGTGCCAGCTCACCACCCCAGGCGGGATCCAACACTGAAGCTTTCTTT. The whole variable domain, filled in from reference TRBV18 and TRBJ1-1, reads NAGVMQNPRHLVRRRGQEARLRCSPMKGHSHVYWYRQLPEEGLKFMVYLQKENIIDESGMPKERFSAEFPKEGPSILRIQQVVRGDSAAYFCASSPPQAGSNTEAFFGQGTRLTVV.

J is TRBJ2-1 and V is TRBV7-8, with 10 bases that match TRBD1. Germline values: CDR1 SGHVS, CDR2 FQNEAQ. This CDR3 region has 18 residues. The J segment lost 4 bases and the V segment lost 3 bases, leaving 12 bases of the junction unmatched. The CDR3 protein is CASSFTGTGEVGYNEQFF. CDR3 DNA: TGTGCCAGCAGCTTTACCGGGACAGGGGAAGTGGGGTACAATGAGCAGTTCTTC.

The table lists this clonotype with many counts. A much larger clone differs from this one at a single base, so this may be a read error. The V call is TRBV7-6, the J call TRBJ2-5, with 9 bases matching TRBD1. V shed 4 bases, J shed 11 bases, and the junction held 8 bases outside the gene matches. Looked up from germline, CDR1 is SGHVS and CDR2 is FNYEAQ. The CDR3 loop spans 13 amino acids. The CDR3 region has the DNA TGTGCCAGCAGCTGGGACAGGGAAAGTGAGCAGTACTTC. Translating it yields CASSWDRESEQYF.

CDR3 loop: CASSYLAGTKETQYF. The CDR3 DNA reads as TGTGCCAGCAGCTATCTAGCGGGGACTAAAGAGACCCAGTACTTC. V usage is TRBV7-3 and J usage is TRBJ2-4; 9 bases match TRBD2. The last part of the DNA fits TRBJ2-5 better; the J call may be wrong. There are 15 residues in the CDR3. Germline V gives CDR1 SGHTA, CDR2 FQGTGA.

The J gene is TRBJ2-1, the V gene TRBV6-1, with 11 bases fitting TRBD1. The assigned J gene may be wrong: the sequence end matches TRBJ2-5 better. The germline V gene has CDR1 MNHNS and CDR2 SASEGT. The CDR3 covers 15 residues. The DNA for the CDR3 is TGTGCCAGCAGTACGGGACAGGGGGTTGCGGAGACCCAGTACTTC. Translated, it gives CASSTGQGVAETQYF.

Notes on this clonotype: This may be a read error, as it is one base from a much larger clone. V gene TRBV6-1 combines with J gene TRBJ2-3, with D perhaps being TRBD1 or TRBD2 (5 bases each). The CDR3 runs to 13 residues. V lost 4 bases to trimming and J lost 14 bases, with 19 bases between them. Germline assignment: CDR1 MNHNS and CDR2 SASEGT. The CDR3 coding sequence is TGTGCCAGCAGTGTTAGGGGCACCGGGGAGCTGTATTTT. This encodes CASSVRGTGELYF.

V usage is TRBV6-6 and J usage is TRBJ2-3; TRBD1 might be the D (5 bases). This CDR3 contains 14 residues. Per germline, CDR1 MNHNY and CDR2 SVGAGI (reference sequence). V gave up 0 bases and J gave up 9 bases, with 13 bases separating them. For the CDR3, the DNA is TGTGCCAGCAGTTACTCGCAAGGGGTTAGGACGCAGTATTTT. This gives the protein CASSYSQGVRTQYF.

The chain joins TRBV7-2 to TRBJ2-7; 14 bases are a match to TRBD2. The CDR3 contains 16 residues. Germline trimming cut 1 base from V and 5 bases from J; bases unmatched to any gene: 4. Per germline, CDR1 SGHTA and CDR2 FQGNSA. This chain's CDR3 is CASSLDGTSGSNEQYF. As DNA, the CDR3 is TGTGCCAGCAGCTTAGATGGGACTAGCGGGAGTAACGAGCAGTACTTC. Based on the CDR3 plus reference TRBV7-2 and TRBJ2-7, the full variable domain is GAGVSQSPSNKVTEKGKDVELRCDPISGHTALYWYRQSLGQGLEFLIYFQGNSAPDKSGLPSDRFSAERTGGSVSTLTIQRTQQEDSAVYLCASSLDGTSGSNEQYFGPGTRLTVT.

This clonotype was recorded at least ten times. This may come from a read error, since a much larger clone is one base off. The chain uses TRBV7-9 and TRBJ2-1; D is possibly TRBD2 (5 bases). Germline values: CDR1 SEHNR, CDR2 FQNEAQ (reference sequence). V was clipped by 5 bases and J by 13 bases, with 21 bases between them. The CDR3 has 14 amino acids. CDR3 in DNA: TGTGCCAGCAGCCCCGCCGGGAAGGAAGAGACCCAGTTCTTC. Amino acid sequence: CASSPAGKEETQFF.

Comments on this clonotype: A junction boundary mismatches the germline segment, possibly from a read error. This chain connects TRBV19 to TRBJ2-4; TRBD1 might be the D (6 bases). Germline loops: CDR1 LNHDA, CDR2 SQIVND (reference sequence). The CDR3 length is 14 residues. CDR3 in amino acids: CASSNRVNDSPLHF. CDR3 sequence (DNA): TGTGCCAGTAGTAACAGGGTCAACGATTCACCCCTCCACTTC.

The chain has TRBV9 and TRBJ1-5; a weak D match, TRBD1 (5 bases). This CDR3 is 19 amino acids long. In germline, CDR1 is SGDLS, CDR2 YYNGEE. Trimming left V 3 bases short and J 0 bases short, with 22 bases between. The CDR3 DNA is TGTGCCAGCAGCGGAGAGGGGCAGGGTGGGACTTATAGCAATCAGCCCCAGCATTTT. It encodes CASSGEGQGGTYSNQPQHF.

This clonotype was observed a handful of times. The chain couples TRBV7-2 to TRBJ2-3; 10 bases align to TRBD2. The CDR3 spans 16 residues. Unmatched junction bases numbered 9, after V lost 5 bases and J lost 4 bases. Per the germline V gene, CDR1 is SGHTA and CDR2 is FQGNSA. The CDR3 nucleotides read TGTGCCAGCAGCCGAGACCTAGCGGGAGTGGCAGATACGCAGTATTTT. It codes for CASSRDLAGVADTQYF. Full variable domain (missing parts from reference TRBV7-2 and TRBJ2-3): GAGVSQSPSNKVTEKGKDVELRCDPISGHTALYWYRQSLGQGLEFLIYFQGNSAPDKSGLPSDRFSAERTGGSVSTLTIQRTQQEDSAVYLCASSRDLAGVADTQYFGPGTRLTVL.